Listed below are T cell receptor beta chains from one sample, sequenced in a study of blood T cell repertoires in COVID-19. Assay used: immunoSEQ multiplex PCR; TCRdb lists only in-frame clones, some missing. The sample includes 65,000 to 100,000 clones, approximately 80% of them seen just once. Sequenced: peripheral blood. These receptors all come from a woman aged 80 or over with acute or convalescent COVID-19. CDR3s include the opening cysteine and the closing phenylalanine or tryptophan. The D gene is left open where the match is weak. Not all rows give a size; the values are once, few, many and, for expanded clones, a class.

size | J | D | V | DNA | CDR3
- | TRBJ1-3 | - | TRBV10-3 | TGTGCCACCCAGGTTTACTCTGGAAACACCATATATTTT | CATQVYSGNTIYF
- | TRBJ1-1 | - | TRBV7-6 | TGTGCCAGCAGCTTAGGTCTGTCCGTGGCGGGGACTGAAGCTTTCTTT | CASSLGLSVAGTEAFF
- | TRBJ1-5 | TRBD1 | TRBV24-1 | TGTGCCACCAGTGATTTGTTAGGTACAGGGGGCCGAGGTCAGCCCCAGCATTTT | CATSDLLGTGGRGQPQHF
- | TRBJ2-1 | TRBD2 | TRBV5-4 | TGTGCCAGCAGCTTAGGACTAGCGGTACAAAATGAGCAGTTCTTC | CASSLGLAVQNEQFF
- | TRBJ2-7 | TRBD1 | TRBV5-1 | TGCGCCAGCAGCCCGGGACAGGACTCCTACGAGCAGTACTTC | CASSPGQDSYEQYF
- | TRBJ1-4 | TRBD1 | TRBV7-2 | TGTGCCAGCAGCCCCCCTAGAGGACAGGGGAATGAAAAACTGTTTTTT | CASSPPRGQGNEKLFF
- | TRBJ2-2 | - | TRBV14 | TGTGCCAGCAGCCAATTCGGAGCGTTTAACACCGGGGAGCTGTTTTTT | CASSQFGAFNTGELFF
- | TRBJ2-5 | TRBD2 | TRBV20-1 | TGCAGTGCTAGTCGAGCGGGGGGGCCTAGAGAGACCCAGTACTTC | CSASRAGGPRETQYF
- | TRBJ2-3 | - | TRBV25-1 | TGTGCCAGCAGTGATCCTACAGTCACAGATACGCAGTATTTT | CASSDPTVTDTQYF
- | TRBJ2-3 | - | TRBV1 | TGCACCAGCAGCCAAGAAACTAGCGGGGTCACAGATACGCAGTATTTT | CTSSQETSGVTDTQYF
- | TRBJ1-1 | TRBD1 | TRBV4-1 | TGCGCCAGCAGCCAAGCGGGGGGGGACAGACTTGAAGCTTTCTTT | CASSQAGGDRLEAFF
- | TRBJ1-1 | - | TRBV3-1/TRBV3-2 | TGTGCCAGCAGCCAAGGAGGCGCTGCGTTTGGAGCTTTCTTT | CASSQGGAAFGAFF
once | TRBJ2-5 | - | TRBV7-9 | TGTGCCAGCAGCTTACGCGGGGACCAAGAGACCCAGTACTTC | CASSLRGDQETQYF
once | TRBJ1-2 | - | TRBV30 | TGTGCCTGGGGAGGCGTCCTTAACTATGGCTACACCTTC | CAWGGVLNYGYTF
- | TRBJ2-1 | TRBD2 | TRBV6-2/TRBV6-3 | TGTGCCAGCAGTTACTTCCGGAGCGGGGGGGCAAATGAGCAGTTCTTC | CASSYFRSGGANEQFF
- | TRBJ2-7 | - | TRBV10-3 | TGTGCCATCAAGTCGGGGAAGAGCTCCTACGAGCAGTACTTC | CAIKSGKSSYEQYF
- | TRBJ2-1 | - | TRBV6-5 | TGTGCCAGCAGCTATGGGCCTCTAAAGTACGAGCAGTTCTTC | CASSYGPLKYEQFF
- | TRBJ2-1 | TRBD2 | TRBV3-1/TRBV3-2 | TGTGCCAGCAGCCAAGATGGGACTAGACGCTCTGATGAGCAGTTCTTC | CASSQDGTRRSDEQFF
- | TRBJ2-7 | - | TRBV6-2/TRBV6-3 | TGTGCCAGCAGCCCCGACACCTACGAGCAGTACTTC | CASSPDTYEQYF
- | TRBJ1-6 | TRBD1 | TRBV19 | TGTGCCAGTAGTTTAGGACAGGGAGGCTATAATTCACCCCTCCACTTT | CASSLGQGGYNSPLHF
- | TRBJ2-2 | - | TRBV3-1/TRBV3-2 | TGTGCCAGCAGCCCCCTCCAAGGGGACACCGGGGAGCTGTTTTTT | CASSPLQGDTGELFF
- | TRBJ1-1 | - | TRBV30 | TGTGCCTGGAAACAGATCCTCATGCCGGGGACTGAAGCTTTCTTT | CAWKQILMPGTEAFF
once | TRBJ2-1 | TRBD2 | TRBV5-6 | TGTGCCAGCAGCTTTAGACTAGCGGGGGGGCGCGAGCAGTTCTTC | CASSFRLAGGREQFF
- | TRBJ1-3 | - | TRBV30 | TGTGCCTGGAGCCCTCCCGGGAGGGGATTTGGAAACACCATATATTTT | CAWSPPGRGFGNTIYF
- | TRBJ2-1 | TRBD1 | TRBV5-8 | TGTGCCAGCAGCCCAGGGGGCCATGAGCAGTTCTTC | CASSPGGHEQFF
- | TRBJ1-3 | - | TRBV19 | TGTGCCAGTAGTATTAGGTCAGGGGAAAACACCATATATTTT | CASSIRSGENTIYF
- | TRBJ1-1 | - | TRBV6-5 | TGTGCCAGCATTCCTCCGGGGGGGATTGAAGCTTTCTTT | CASIPPGGIEAFF
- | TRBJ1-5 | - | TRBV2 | TGTGCCAGCAGTGTGTACACAGGGTTGGGACAGCCCCAGCATTTT | CASSVYTGLGQPQHF
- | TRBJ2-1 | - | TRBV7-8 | TGTGCCAGCAGCTTAGTGGTTGGGACACGCTCCTACAATGAGCAGTTCTTC | CASSLVVGTRSYNEQFF
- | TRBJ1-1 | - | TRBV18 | TGTGCCAGCTCACAGACAGAGTCTTGGAAGGCTGAAGCTTTCTTT | CASSQTESWKAEAFF
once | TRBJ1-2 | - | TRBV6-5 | TGTGCCAGCAGTCCACACGGGACAATCAACTATGGCTACACCTTC | CASSPHGTINYGYTF
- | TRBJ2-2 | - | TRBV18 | TGTGCCAGCTCACCCCCGGACAGGAACACCGGGGAGCTGTTTTTT | CASSPPDRNTGELFF
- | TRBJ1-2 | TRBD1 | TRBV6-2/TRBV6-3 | TGTGCCAGCAGCCTCGATCGTGTAGACAGGGTATTAAATGGCTACACCTTC | CASSLDRVDRVLNGYTF